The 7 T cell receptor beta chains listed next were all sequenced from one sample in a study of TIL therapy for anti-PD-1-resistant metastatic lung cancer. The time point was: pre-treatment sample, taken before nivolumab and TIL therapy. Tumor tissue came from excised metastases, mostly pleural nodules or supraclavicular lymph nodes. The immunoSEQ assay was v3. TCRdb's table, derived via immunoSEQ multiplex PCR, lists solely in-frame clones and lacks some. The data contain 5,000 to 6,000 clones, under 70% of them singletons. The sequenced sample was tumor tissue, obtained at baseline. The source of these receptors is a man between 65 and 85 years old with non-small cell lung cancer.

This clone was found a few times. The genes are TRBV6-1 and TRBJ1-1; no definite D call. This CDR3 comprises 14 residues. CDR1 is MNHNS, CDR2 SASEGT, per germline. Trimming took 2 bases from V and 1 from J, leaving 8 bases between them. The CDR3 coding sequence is TGTGCCAGCAGTGAATTTGCTAAGAACACTGAAGCTTTCTTT. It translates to CASSEFAKNTEAFF.

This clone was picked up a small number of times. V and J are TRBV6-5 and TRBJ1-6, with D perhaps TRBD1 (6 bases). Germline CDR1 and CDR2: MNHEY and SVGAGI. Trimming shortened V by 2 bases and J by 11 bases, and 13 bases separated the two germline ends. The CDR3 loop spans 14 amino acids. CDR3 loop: CASSYIGGGPPLHF. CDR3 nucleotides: TGTGCCAGCAGTTACATCGGAGGGGGACCACCCCTCCACTTT.

CDR3: CASSKIAGVRADTQYF. CDR3 nucleotides: TGTGCCAGCAGCAAAATAGCGGGAGTAAGGGCAGATACGCAGTATTTT. The chain links TRBV28 to TRBJ2-3; 9 positions agree with TRBD2. Germline CDR1 reads MDHEN; CDR2 reads SYDVKM. The CDR3 sequence is 16 residues long. Germline trimming cut 6 bases from V and 4 bases from J; bases unmatched to any gene: 11.

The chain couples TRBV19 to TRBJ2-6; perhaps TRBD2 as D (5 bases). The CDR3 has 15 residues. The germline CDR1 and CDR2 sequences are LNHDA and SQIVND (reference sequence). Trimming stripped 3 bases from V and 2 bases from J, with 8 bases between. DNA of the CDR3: TGTGCCAGTAGTATTCCCGGGGCTGGGGCCAACGTCCTGACTTTC. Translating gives CASSIPGAGANVLTF.

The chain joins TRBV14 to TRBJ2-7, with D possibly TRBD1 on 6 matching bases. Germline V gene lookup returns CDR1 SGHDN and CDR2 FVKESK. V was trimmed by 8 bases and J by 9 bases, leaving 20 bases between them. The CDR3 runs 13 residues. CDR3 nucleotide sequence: TGTGCCAGCCACAGGTCCGGACAGATCGTGCAGTACTTC. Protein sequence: CASHRSGQIVQYF.

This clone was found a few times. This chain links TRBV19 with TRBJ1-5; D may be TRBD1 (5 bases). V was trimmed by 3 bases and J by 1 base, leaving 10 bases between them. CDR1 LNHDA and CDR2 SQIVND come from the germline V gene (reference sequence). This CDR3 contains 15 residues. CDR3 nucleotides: TGTGCCAGTAGTATTGGGGGTCGGAGCAATCAGCCCCAGCATTTT. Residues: CASSIGGRSNQPQHF.

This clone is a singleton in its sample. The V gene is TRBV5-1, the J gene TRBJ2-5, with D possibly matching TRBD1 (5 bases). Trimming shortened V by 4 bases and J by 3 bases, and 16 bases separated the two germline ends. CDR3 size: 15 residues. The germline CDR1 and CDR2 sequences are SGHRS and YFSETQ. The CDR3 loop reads CASSPIQDPKETQYF. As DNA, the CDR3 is TGCGCCAGCAGCCCTATACAGGATCCCAAAGAGACCCAGTACTTC.